This T cell receptor beta chain was sequenced for a study of vaccination effects on CD4 cells after COVID-19. Background on the study: Specimens were obtained from a couple of convalescent patients 16 days and one week prior to vaccination.

Profiled with immunoSEQ multiplex PCR; TCRdb holds only in-frame clones, not every one. The table includes over 20,000 clones, roughly 70% detected once. Points on this clone: Its antigen is still unknown.

The junction had 11 bases not matched to a gene; V was cut back by 7 bases and J by 5 bases. CDR3 length equals 15 residues. Germline CDR1 reads LNHDA; CDR2 reads SQIVND (reference sequence). Antigen-specific CD4+ T cells were expanded (with viral peptide pools) by the ViraFEST assay ahead of sequencing. The culture ran for nine to eleven days, and then CD4+ T cells were isolated. The person had PCR-confirmed SARS-CoV-2 infection between March and December 2020. V gene TRBV19 combines with J gene TRBJ1-2; TRBD1 agrees at 9 bases. This TCR came from a human donor who had a prior SARS-CoV-2 infection. This sample comprised CD4+ T cells from PBMCs cultured with a peptide pool, obtained before COVID-19 vaccination. CDR3 residues: CASNTRDRVWYGYTF. The DNA for the CDR3 is TGTGCCAGTAACACCCGGGACAGGGTTTGGTATGGCTACACCTTC. Combining the CDR3 with reference TRBV19 and TRBJ1-2 gives the whole variable domain DGGITQSPKYLFRKEGQNVTLSCEQNLNHDAMYWYRQDPGQGLRLIYYSQIVNDFQKGDIAEGYSVSREKKESFPLTVTSAQKNPTAFYLCASNTRDRVWYGYTFGSGTRLTVV.